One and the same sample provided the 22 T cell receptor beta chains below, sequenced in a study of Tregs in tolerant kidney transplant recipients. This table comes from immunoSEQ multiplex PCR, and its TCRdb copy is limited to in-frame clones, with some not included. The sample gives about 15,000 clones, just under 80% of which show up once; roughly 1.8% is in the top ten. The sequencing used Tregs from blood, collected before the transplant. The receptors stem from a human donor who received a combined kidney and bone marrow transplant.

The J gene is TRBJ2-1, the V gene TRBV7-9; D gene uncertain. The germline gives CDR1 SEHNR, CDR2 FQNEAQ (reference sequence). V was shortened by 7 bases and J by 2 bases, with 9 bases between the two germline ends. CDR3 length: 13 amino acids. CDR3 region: CASNRETYNEQFF. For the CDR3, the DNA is TGTGCCAGCAATCGAGAAACCTACAATGAGCAGTTCTTC.

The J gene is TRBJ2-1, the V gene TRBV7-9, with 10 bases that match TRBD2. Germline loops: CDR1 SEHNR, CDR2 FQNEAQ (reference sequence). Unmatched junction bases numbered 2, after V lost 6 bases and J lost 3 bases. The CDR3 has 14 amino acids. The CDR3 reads CASRPSGSYNEQFF. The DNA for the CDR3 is TGTGCCAGCAGACCTAGCGGGAGCTACAATGAGCAGTTCTTC.

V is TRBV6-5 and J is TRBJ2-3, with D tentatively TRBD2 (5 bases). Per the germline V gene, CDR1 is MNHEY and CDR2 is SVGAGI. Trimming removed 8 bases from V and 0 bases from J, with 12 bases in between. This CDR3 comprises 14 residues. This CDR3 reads CASSIRTSTDTQYF. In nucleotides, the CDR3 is TGTGCCAGCTCGATCCGGACTAGCACAGATACGCAGTATTTT.

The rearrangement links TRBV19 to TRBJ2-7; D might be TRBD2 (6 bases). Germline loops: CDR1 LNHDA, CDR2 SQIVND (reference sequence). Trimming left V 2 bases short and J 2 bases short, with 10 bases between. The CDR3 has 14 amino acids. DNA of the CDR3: TGTGCCAGTAGTATAATTAGCGGAGCCTACGAGCAGTACTTC. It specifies CASSIISGAYEQYF.

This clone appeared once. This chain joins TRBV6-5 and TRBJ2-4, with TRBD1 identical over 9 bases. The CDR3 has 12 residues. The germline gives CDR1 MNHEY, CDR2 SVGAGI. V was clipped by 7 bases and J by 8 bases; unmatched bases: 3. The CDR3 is CASTDRGDIQYF. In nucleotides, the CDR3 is TGTGCCAGCACGGACAGGGGTGACATTCAGTACTTC.

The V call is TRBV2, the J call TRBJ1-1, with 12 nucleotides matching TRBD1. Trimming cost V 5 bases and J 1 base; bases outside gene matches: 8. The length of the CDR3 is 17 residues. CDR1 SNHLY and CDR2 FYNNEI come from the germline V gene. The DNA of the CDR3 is TGTGCCAGCAGTCCCCGGGACAGGGGGCTAGGGAACACTGAAGCTTTCTTT. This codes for CASSPRDRGLGNTEAFF.

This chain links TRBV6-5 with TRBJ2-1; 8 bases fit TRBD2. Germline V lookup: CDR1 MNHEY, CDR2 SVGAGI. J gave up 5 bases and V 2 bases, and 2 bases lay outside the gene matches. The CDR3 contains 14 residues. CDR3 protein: CASSYGTRNNEQFF. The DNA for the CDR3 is TGTGCCAGCAGTTACGGGACTAGAAACAATGAGCAGTTCTTC.

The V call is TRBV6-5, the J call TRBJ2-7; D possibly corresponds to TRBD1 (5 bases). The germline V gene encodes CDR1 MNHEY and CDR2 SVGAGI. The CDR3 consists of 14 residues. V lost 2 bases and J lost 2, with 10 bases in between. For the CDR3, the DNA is TGTGCCAGCAGTTACGGACACAACACCTACGAGCAGTACTTC. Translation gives CASSYGHNTYEQYF.

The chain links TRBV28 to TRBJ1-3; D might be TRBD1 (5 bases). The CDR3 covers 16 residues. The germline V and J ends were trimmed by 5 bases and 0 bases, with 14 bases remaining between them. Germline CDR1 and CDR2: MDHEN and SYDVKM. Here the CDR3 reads CASSRYHRISGNTIYF. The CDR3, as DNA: TGTGCCAGCAGTCGATACCACAGGATCTCTGGAAACACCATATATTTT.

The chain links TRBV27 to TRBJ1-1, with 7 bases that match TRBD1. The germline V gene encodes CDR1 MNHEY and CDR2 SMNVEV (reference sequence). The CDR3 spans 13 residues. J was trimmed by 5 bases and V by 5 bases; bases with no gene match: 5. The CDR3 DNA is TGTGCCAGCAGTACCTCAGGGGGAACTGAAGCTTTCTTT. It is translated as CASSTSGGTEAFF.

This chain's CDR3 is CASSLTGVNEKLFF. The CDR3 bases are TGTGCCAGCAGTCTAACAGGAGTTAATGAAAAACTGTTTTTT. V is TRBV2 and J is TRBJ1-4; D might be TRBD1 (5 bases). The CDR3 consists of 14 residues. Germline CDR1 reads SNHLY; CDR2 reads FYNNEI. Trimming took off 5 bases at V and 4 bases at J, with 11 bases between the two ends. Looking up the rest from reference TRBV2 and TRBJ1-4 gives the full variable domain: EPEVTQTPSHQVTQMGQEVILRCVPISNHLYFYWYRQILGQKVEFLVSFYNNEISEKSEIFDDQFSVERPDGSNFTLKIRSTKLEDSAMYFCASSLTGVNEKLFFGSGTQLSVL.

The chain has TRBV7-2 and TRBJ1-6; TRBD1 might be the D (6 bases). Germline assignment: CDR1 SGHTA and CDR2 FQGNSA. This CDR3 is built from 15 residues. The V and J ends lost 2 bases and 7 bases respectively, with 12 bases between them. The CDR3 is CASSLWGPGNSPLHF. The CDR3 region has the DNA TGTGCCAGCAGCTTATGGGGGCCAGGGAATTCACCCCTCCACTTT. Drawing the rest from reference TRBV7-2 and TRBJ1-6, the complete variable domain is GAGVSQSPSNKVTEKGKDVELRCDPISGHTALYWYRQSLGQGLEFLIYFQGNSAPDKSGLPSDRFSAERTGGSVSTLTIQRTQQEDSAVYLCASSLWGPGNSPLHFGNGTRLTVT.

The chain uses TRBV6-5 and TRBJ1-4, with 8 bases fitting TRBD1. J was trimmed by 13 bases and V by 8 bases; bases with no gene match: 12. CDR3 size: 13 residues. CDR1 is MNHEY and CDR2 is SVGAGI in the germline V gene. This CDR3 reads CASAGAGGVRLFF. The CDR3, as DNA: TGTGCCAGCGCCGGGGCAGGGGGCGTGAGACTGTTTTTT.

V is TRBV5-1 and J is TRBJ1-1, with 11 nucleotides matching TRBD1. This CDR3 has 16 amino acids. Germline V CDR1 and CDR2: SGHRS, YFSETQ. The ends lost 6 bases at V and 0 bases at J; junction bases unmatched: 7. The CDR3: CASKAGDRGMNTEAFF. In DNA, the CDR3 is TGCGCCAGCAAGGCGGGGGACAGGGGGATGAACACTGAAGCTTTCTTT.

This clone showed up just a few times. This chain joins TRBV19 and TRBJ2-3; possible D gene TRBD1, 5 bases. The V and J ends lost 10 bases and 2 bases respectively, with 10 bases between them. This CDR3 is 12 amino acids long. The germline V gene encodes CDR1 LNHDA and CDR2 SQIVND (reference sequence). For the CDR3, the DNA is TGTGCCACCCGGACACCCACAGATACGCAGTATTTT. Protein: CATRTPTDTQYF.

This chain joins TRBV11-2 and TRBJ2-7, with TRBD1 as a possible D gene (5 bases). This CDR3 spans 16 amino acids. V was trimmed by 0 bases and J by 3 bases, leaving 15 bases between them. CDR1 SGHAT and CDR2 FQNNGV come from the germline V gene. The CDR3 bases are TGTGCCAGCAGCTTAGAGCTCAGGGCCTCCTACTACGAGCAGTACTTC. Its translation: CASSLELRASYYEQYF.

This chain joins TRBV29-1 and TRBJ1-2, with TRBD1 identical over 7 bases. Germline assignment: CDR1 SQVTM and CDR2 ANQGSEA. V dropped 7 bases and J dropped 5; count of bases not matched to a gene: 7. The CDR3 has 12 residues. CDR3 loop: CSGDSALYGYTF. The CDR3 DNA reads TGCAGCGGGGACAGCGCCCTTTATGGCTACACCTTC.

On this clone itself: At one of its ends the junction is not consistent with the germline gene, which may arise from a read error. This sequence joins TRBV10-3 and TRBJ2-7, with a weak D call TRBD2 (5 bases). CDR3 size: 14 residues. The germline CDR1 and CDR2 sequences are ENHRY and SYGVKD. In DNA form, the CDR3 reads TGTGCCATCAGCAATGACCCTGAGGGATACGGGCAGTACTTC. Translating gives CAISNDPEGYGQYF.

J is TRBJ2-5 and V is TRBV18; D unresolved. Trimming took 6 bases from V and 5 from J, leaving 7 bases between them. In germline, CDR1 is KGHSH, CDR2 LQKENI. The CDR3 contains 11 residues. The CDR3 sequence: CASSLLETQYF. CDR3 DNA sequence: TGTGCCAGCTCTCTCCTGGAGACCCAGTACTTC.

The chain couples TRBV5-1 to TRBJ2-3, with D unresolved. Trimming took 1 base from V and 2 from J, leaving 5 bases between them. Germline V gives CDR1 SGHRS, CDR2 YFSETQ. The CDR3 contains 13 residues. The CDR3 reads CASSLTDTDTQYF. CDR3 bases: TGCGCCAGCAGCTTGACTGACACAGATACGCAGTATTTT.

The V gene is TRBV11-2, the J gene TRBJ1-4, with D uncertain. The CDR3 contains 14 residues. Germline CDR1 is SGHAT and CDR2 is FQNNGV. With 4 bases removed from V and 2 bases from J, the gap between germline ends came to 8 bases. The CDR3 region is CASSWAGTNEKLFF. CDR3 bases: TGTGCCAGCAGCTGGGCGGGCACTAATGAAAAACTGTTTTTT.

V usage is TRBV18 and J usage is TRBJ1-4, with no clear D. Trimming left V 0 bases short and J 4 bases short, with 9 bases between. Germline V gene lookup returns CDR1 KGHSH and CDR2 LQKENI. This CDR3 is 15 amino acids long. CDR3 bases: TGTGCCAGCTCACCACCGGGAGGGATTAATGAAAAACTGTTTTTT. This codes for CASSPPGGINEKLFF.